One and the same sample provided the 19 T cell receptor beta chains below, sequenced in a study of T cells after posttransplantation cyclophosphamide. Using immunoSEQ multiplex PCR, the repertoire was profiled, and TCRdb retains in-frame clones only, with some absent. The sample has roughly 3,600 clones; roughly 65% are singletons. Specimen: memory CD8+ T cells sorted from blood. The receptors come from a man aged 50 or older.

The rearrangement joins TRBV11-2 to TRBJ2-1; TRBD2 matches 8 bases. V trimming: 3 bases; J trimming: 4 bases; junction bases outside the gene matches: 5. CDR1 and CDR2 from the germline V gene are SGHAT and FQNNGV. CDR3 length equals 15 residues. The CDR3 protein is CASSFISGGYNEQFF. CDR3 coding DNA: TGTGCCAGCAGCTTCATAAGCGGGGGTTACAATGAGCAGTTCTTC.

The chain joins TRBV9 to TRBJ2-1; TRBD2 matches at 14 bases. Germline trimming cut 0 bases from V and 5 bases from J; bases unmatched to any gene: 4. Per the germline V gene, CDR1 is SGDLS and CDR2 is YYNGEE. The CDR3 runs to 17 residues. The CDR3 region is CASSVGTSGGSNNEQFF. The CDR3 DNA is TGTGCCAGCAGCGTAGGGACTAGCGGGGGGAGTAACAATGAGCAGTTCTTC.

This clone has only one observation. This chain joins TRBV6-1 and TRBJ1-3; D remains unclear. The V end was cut by 9 bases, the J end by 4 bases, with 19 bases between. CDR3 size: 15 residues. CDR1 is MNHNS, CDR2 SASEGT, per germline. The CDR3 coding sequence is TGTGCCAGACATGACAAAACCCTTGCGGGAAACACCATATATTTT. Translating gives CARHDKTLAGNTIYF.

There are a few counts of this clone. J is TRBJ1-2 and V is TRBV5-1; D unclear. V lost 2 bases, J lost 1 base, and 12 bases lay in between. This CDR3 comprises 15 residues. The V gene's germline CDR1 is SGHRS and CDR2 YFSETQ. This chain's CDR3 is CASSFTPTSNYGYTF. The DNA for the CDR3 is TGCGCCAGCAGCTTTACCCCAACAAGTAACTATGGCTACACCTTC. The variable domain in full, with the rest retrieved from reference TRBV5-1 and TRBJ1-2, is KAGVTQTPRYLIKTRGQQVTLSCSPISGHRSVSWYQQTPGQGLQFLFEYFSETQRNKGNFPGRFSGRQFSNSRSEMNVSTLELGDSALYLCASSFTPTSNYGYTFGSGTRLTVV.

This chain uses TRBV11-2 with TRBJ1-1, with D perhaps matching TRBD1 (5 bases). CDR1 and CDR2 (germline): SGHAT, FQNNGV. Trimming stripped 4 bases from V and 0 bases from J, with 18 bases between. This CDR3 is 17 amino acids long. This chain's CDR3 is CASSSPTNRPLNTEAFF. CDR3 in DNA: TGTGCCAGCAGCTCCCCCACCAACAGGCCCCTGAACACTGAAGCTTTCTTT.

The V gene is TRBV7-2, the J gene TRBJ1-2; D ambiguous. V was shortened by 2 bases and J by 2 bases, with 12 bases between the two germline ends. CDR1 and CDR2 from the germline V gene are SGHTA and FQGNSA. The CDR3 runs 15 residues. Here the CDR3 DNA reads TGTGCCAGCAGCTTATCCCTAGACCAAAACTATGGCTACACCTTC. Its translation: CASSLSLDQNYGYTF.

The V and J genes are TRBV9 and TRBJ1-2, with D possibly being TRBD1 (5 bases). CDR3 length: 14 residues. Germline V gene lookup returns CDR1 SGDLS and CDR2 YYNGEE. Trimming removed 2 bases from V and 4 bases from J, with 12 bases in between. CDR3 loop: CASSVGGDAYGYTF. The CDR3 DNA is TGTGCCAGCAGCGTTGGAGGGGATGCCTATGGCTACACCTTC. The variable domain in full, with the rest retrieved from reference TRBV9 and TRBJ1-2, is DSGVTQTPKHLITATGQRVTLRCSPRSGDLSVYWYQQSLDQGLQFLIQYYNGEERAKGNILERFSAQQFPDLHSELNLSSLELGDSALYFCASSVGGDAYGYTFGSGTRLTVV.

The CDR3 DNA sequence: TGCGCCAGCAGCTTGGAATATAGCACTGAAGCTTTCTTT. It specifies CASSLEYSTEAFF. The chain links TRBV5-1 to TRBJ1-1, with D unclear. The V gene lost 0 bases and the J gene lost 4 bases, with 7 bases spanning the gap. The germline gives CDR1 SGHRS, CDR2 YFSETQ. The CDR3 is 13 amino acids.

CDR3 nucleotides: TGTGCCAGCAGCTTCCTGACAGGGACCACAGATACGCAGTATTTT. Protein product: CASSFLTGTTDTQYF. V usage is TRBV7-3 and J usage is TRBJ2-3, with 7 bases lining up with TRBD1. V lost 3 bases, J lost 2 bases, and 5 bases stayed unmatched. CDR1 is SGHTA and CDR2 is FQGTGA in the germline V gene. CDR3 length equals 15 residues.

The chain employs TRBV9 and TRBJ2-1, with 9 bases fitting TRBD2. The germline CDR1 and CDR2 sequences are SGDLS and YYNGEE. The V and J ends lost 0 bases and 5 bases, in that order; junction bases with no gene match: 9. The CDR3 loop spans 17 amino acids. CDR3 bases: TGTGCCAGCAGCGTAGTTGGGGGGGCTAGCGGGAACAATGAGCAGTTCTTC. Translation: CASSVVGGASGNNEQFF.

The J gene is TRBJ2-7, the V gene TRBV18, with a weak D call TRBD1 (8 bases). Trimming took 3 bases from V and 3 from J, leaving 12 bases between them. This CDR3 has 14 residues. Germline values: CDR1 KGHSH, CDR2 LQKENI. This chain's CDR3 is CASSPTGDYYEQYF. The CDR3 nucleotides are TGTGCCAGCTCACCGACAGGGGACTACTACGAGCAGTACTTC.

This clone has a single count. This sequence joins TRBV5-1 and TRBJ2-3, with D unresolved. The V end was cut by 0 bases, the J end by 0 bases, with 11 bases between. This CDR3 has 16 amino acids. Germline CDR1 and CDR2: SGHRS and YFSETQ. The CDR3 region has the DNA TGCGCCAGCAGCTTGGGTGTCAGTCCTAGCACAGATACGCAGTATTTT. Its translation: CASSLGVSPSTDTQYF.

This sequence joins TRBV13 and TRBJ2-3; 7 bases agree with TRBD2. Germline V gene data show CDR1 as PRHDT and CDR2 as FYEKMQ (reference sequence). The CDR3 is 15 amino acids. V was pared by 5 bases and J by 4 bases, with 9 bases of the junction left unmatched. The CDR3 here is CASSAQRGIADTQYF. The CDR3 region has the DNA TGTGCCAGCAGCGCACAGCGGGGAATCGCAGATACGCAGTATTTT. Together with reference TRBV13 and TRBJ2-3, the CDR3 gives the full variable domain: AAGVIQSPRHLIKEKRETATLKCYPIPRHDTVYWYQQGPGQDPQFLISFYEKMQSDKGSIPDRFSAQQFSDYHSELNMSSLELGDSALYFCASSAQRGIADTQYFGPGTRLTVL.

The DNA of the CDR3 is TGTGCCAGCTGGGGCTTCCTTTCGACAGAGAACTATGGCTACACCTTC. Its protein product is CASWGFLSTENYGYTF. The V gene is TRBV6-6, the J gene TRBJ1-2, with D maybe TRBD1 (5 bases). Trimming left V 8 bases short and J 2 bases short, with 21 bases between. The CDR3 loop spans 16 amino acids. Germline CDR1 reads MNHNY; CDR2 reads SVGAGI (reference sequence).

This clone has just one count. This chain uses TRBV25-1 with TRBJ1-1, with 7 nucleotides matching TRBD1. CDR1 is MGHDK and CDR2 is SYGVNS in the germline V gene. The CDR3 is 15 amino acids. The junction had 10 bases not matched to a gene; V was cut back by 6 bases and J by 3 bases. In DNA form, the CDR3 reads TGTGCCAGCAGGGACCCTGACAGGGAGGACACTGAAGCTTTCTTT. Translating it yields CASRDPDREDTEAFF. Variable domain in full (rest from reference TRBV25-1 and TRBJ1-1): EADIYQTPRYLVIGTGKKITLECSQTMGHDKMYWYQQDPGMELHLIHYSYGVNSTEKGDLSSESTVSRIRTEHFPLTLESARPSHTSQYLCASRDPDREDTEAFFGQGTRLTVV.

This chain joins TRBV10-3 and TRBJ1-2, with D hard to call. This CDR3 spans 15 amino acids. Germline loops: CDR1 ENHRY, CDR2 SYGVKD. Trimming pared 0 bases from V and 4 bases from J, leaving 12 bases between. The CDR3: CAISESWATSYGYTF. The DNA for the CDR3 is TGTGCCATCAGTGAGTCGTGGGCTACGTCCTATGGCTACACCTTC.

CDR3: CASSPGRQGGYEQYF. In DNA form, the CDR3 reads TGTGCCAGCAGCCCAGGGCGTCAGGGAGGATACGAGCAGTACTTC. The V and J genes are TRBV4-2 and TRBJ2-7; tentatively, D is TRBD2 (6 bases). The CDR3 loop spans 15 amino acids. From germline, CDR1 is LGHNA and CDR2 YNFKEQ. V lost 4 bases to trimming and J lost 4 bases, with 17 bases between them.

The chain recombines TRBV4-1 with TRBJ2-3, with D possibly TRBD1 on 6 matching bases. This CDR3 is 15 amino acids long. The V and J ends lost 4 bases and 0 bases respectively, with 11 bases between them. From germline, CDR1 is MGHRA and CDR2 YSYEKL. CDR3 sequence reads: CASSRRGTSTDTQYF. CDR3 nucleotides: TGCGCCAGCAGCCGTAGGGGGACAAGCACAGATACGCAGTATTTT.

This clone has only one observation. This chain joins TRBV27 and TRBJ1-2; D is unresolved. Per the germline V gene, CDR1 is MNHEY and CDR2 is SMNVEV (reference sequence). V was cut by 6 bases and J by 8 bases, with 19 bases left in between. The CDR3 totals 14 residues. The CDR3 coding sequence is TGTGCCAGCAGCCCCTACCACTTGACGGAGGGCTACACCTTC. Protein sequence: CASSPYHLTEGYTF.